This T cell receptor beta chain was sequenced for a study of monozygotic twins with inflammatory bowel disease. The CDR3 consists of 15 residues. The V gene's germline CDR1 is SGHRS and CDR2 YFSETQ. TCRdb reprocessed the 5' RACE reads, keeping one entry per CDR3 protein, no DNA. The table lists approximately 380,000 distinct CDR3 sequences. The genes are TRBV5-1 and TRBJ2-5; the TCRdb call, TRBD2, lacks DNA for checking. The TCR was taken from a human donor with ulcerative colitis or Crohn's disease, or a healthy co-twin of an affected twin (not recorded which). Sequenced material: blood. The chain's CDR3 is CASRAGGAVGETQYF. The full variable domain, completed using reference TRBV5-1 and TRBJ2-5, is KAGVTQTPRYLIKTRGQQVTLSCSPISGHRSVSWYQQTPGQGLQFLFEYFSETQRNKGNFPGRFSGRQFSNSRSEMNVSTLELGDSALYLCASRAGGAVGETQYFGPGTRLLVL.